A selection of T cell receptor beta chains follows, all from one sample in a study of T-cell reconstitution after alpha-beta-depleted transplantation in children. TCRdb analysed the PCR reads with MiXCR anew, one entry per CDR3 protein. The top ten clones hold less than 30% of a sample with approximately 430,000 distinct CDR3 sequences, roughly 16% of them seen once. This specimen was PBMCs, mostly from graft donor cells, taken 360 days after TCRalphabeta/CD19-depleted stem cell transplant. These receptors were obtained from a boy under three years old who had a stem cell transplant for Wiskott-Aldrich syndrome, so the T cells may come from the graft donor. CDR3s include the opening cysteine and the closing phenylalanine or tryptophan. D genes are given only for firm matches. Where a row states a size, it is once, few, many or the class of an expanded clone; other rows omit it.

few	TRBV6-5	TRBD2	TRBJ2-2	TGTGCCAGCAGTTACCACGGGACTAGCGGGAGCCCTTGGGCCGGGGAGCTGTTTTTT	CASSYHGTSGSPWAGELFF
many	TRBV5-1	TRBD1	TRBJ2-7	TGCGCCAGCAGCTTGACGGCAACAGGGGGAGAGCAGTACTTC	CASSLTATGGEQYF
few	TRBV29-1	TRBD1	TRBJ1-1	TGCAGCGTTGCCAGGGGGTTGAACACTGAAGCTTTCTTT	CSVARGLNTEAFF
-	TRBV24-1	TRBD1	TRBJ2-5	TGTGCCACCAGAGGTTCCAGGGGGCGCCCTAAGTGGACCCAGTACTTC	CATRGSRGRPKWTQYF
few	TRBV12-3/TRBV12-4	-	TRBJ2-2	TGTGCCAGCAGTTTCGGATTCTGGCCCGGGGAGCTGTTTTTT	CASSFGFWPGELFF
-	TRBV12-3/TRBV12-4	TRBD1	TRBJ1-5	TGTGCCAGCCACTTGTCCGGGACAGGGATTTATAGCAATCAGCCCCAGCATTTT	CASHLSGTGIYSNQPQHF
few	TRBV5-1	TRBD2	TRBJ2-7	TGCGCCAGCAGCAGCGGGGGACTTGGAGAGCAGTACTTC	CASSSGGLGEQYF
few	TRBV16	TRBD1	TRBJ2-5	TGTGCCAGCAGCCAGCAACAGGACAGGGTCCAAGGGGAGACCCAGTACTTC	CASSQQQDRVQGETQYF
-	TRBV19	-	TRBJ2-3	TGTGCCAGTAGTCCCGGGATCCCAGATACGCAGTATTTT	CASSPGIPDTQYF
-	TRBV10-1	-	TRBJ2-3	TGCGCCAGCAGTAATCTAGCACCCACAGATACGCAGTATTTT	CASSNLAPTDTQYF
few	TRBV7-2	-	TRBJ1-2	TGTGCCAGCAGCTTAGCAATTTCCCCCGGCTACACCTTC	CASSLAISPGYTF
few	TRBV11-2	TRBD2	TRBJ2-1	TGTGCCAGCAGACCACTTGCGGGACAACTAGCGGGGGGCCACTACAATGAGCAGTTCTTC	CASRPLAGQLAGGHYNEQFF
many	TRBV12-3/TRBV12-4	-	TRBJ2-1	TGTGCCAGCAGTTTCTCGGGCAGGGCCGAACGGAACAATGAGCAGTTCTTC	CASSFSGRAERNNEQFF
-	TRBV5-1	-	TRBJ2-2	TGCGCCAGCAGCTTGTTGGACAGTTCGAACACCGGGGAGCTGTTTTTT	CASSLLDSSNTGELFF
many	TRBV5-1	TRBD2	TRBJ2-7	TGCGCCAGCAGCTACAAACTAGCGAACTCCTACGAGCAGTACTTC	CASSYKLANSYEQYF